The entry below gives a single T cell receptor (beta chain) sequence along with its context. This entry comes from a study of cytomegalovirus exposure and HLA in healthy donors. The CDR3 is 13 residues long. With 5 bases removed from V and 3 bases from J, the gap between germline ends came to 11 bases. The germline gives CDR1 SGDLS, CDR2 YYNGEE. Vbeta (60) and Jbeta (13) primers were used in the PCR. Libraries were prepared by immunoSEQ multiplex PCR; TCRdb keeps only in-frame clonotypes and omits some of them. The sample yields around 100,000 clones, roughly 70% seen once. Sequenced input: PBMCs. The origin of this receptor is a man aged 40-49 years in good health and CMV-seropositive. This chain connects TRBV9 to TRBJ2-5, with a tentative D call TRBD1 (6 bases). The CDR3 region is CASSLDREETQYF. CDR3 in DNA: TGTGCCAGCAGTCTGGACAGAGAAGAGACCCAGTACTTC.